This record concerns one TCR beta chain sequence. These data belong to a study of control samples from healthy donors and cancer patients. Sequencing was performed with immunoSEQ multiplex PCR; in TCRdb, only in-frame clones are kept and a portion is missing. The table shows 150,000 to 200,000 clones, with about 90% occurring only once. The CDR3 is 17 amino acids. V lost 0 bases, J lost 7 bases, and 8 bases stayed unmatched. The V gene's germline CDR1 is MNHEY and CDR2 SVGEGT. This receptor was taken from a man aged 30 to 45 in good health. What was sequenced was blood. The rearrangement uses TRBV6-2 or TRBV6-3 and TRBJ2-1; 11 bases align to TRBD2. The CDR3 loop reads CASSYSKGLAVRNEQFF. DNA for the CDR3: TGTGCCAGCAGTTACTCGAAGGGACTAGCGGTAAGGAATGAGCAGTTCTTC.